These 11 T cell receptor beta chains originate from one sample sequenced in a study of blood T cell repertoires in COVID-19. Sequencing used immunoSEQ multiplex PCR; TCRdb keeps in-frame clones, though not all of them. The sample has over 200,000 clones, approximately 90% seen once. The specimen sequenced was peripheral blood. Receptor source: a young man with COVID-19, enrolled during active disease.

The CDR3 DNA reads as TGTGCCAGCAGCCCTAGACAGGGTACCCACGAGCAGTACTTC. It is translated as CASSPRQGTHEQYF. The V call is TRBV7-2, the J call TRBJ2-7; 7 bases are a match to TRBD1. CDR3 size: 14 residues. The germline V gene has CDR1 SGHTA and CDR2 FQGNSA. V shed 5 bases and J 5 bases; nucleotides not matched to a gene: 9.

The CDR3 region is CASSPRGDTEAFF. The CDR3 nucleotides read TGCGCCAGCAGCCCCCGAGGAGACACTGAAGCTTTCTTT. The chain is built from TRBV4-3 and TRBJ1-1; D is undetermined. Between the trimmed V and J ends, which lost 4 bases and 3 bases, there was a span of 9 bases. The CDR3 extends over 13 amino acids. Germline V gives CDR1 LGHNA, CDR2 YSLEER.

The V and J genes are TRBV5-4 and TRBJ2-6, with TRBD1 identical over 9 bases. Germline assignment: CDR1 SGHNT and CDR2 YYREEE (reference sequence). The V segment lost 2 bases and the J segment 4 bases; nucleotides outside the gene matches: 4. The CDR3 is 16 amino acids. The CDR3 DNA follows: TGTGCCAGCAGCTTAGGACAGGGGTACGGGGCCAACGTCCTGACTTTC. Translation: CASSLGQGYGANVLTF.

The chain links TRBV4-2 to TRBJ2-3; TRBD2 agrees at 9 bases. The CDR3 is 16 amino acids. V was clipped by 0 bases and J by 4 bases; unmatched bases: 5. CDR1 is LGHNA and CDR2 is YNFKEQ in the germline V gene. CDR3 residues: CASSQDRGGASDTQYF. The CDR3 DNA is TGTGCCAGCAGCCAAGATCGCGGGGGGGCATCAGATACGCAGTATTTT.

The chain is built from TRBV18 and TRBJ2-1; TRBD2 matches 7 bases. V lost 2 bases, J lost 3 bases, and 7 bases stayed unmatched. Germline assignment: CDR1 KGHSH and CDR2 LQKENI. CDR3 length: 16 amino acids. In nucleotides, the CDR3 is TGTGCCAGCTCACCAGACCAGGGAGGGGTCTACAATGAGCAGTTCTTC. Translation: CASSPDQGGVYNEQFF.

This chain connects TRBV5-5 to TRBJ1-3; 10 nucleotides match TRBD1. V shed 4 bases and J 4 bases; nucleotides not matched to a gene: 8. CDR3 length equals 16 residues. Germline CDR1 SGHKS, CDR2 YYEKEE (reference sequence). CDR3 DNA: TGTGCCAGCAGCCCCCGGACAGGGGGTCTGGGAAACACCATATATTTT. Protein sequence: CASSPRTGGLGNTIYF. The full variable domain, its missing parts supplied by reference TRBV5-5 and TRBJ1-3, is DAGVTQSPTHLIKTRGQQVTLRCSPISGHKSVSWYQQVLGQGPQFIFQYYEKEERGRGNFPDRFSARQFPNYSSELNVNALLLGDSALYLCASSPRTGGLGNTIYFGEGSWLTVV.

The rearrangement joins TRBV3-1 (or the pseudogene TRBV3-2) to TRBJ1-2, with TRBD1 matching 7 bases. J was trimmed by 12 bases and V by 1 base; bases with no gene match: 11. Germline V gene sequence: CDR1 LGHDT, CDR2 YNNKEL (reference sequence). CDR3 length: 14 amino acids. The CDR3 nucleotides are TGTGCCAGCAGCCAAGTACAGGGGCTGGGGAAAAACACCTTC. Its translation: CASSQVQGLGKNTF.

CDR3 amino acids: CASSPSDRDSSYNEQFF. The CDR3 DNA follows: TGTGCCAGCAGCCCATCAGACCGGGACAGCTCCTACAATGAGCAGTTCTTC. This chain links TRBV14 with TRBJ2-1, with TRBD1 identical over 7 bases. The CDR3 spans 17 residues. CDR1 SGHDN and CDR2 FVKESK come from the germline V gene. V was pared by 4 bases and J by 0 bases, with 9 bases of the junction left unmatched.

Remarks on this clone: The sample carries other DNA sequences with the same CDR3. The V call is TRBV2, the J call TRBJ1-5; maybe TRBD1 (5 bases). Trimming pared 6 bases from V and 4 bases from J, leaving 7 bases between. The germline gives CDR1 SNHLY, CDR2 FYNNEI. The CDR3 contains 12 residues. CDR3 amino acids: CASRDTNQPQHF. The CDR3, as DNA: TGTGCCAGCAGGGACACTAATCAGCCCCAGCATTTT.

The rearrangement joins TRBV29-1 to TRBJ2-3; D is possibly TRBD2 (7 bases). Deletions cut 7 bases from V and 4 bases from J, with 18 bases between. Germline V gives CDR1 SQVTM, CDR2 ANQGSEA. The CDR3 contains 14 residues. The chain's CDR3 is CSGIRGLHSDTQYF. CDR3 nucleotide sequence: TGCAGCGGTATCAGGGGACTACATTCAGATACGCAGTATTTT.

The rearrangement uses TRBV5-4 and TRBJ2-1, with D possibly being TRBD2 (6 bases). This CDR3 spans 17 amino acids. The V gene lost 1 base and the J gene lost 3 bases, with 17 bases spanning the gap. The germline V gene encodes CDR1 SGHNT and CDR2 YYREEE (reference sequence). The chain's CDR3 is CASSLLAFKRSYNEQFF. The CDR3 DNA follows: TGTGCCAGCAGCTTGCTAGCGTTCAAAAGGAGCTACAATGAGCAGTTCTTC.